What follows are 23 T cell receptor beta chains derived from one specimen sequenced in a study of CD8 T cells in Susac syndrome. cDNA came from roughly 0.53 to 1 ug RNA primed by random hexamers. TCRdb ran MiXCR on the immunoSEQ multiplex PCR reads and lists one entry per CDR3 protein. The sample carries 400,000 or so distinct CDR3 sequences, 85% to 90% recorded once. The specimen sequenced was CD8+ T cells from PBMCs. These receptors were taken from a human donor with multiple sclerosis.

This clonotype came up a few times. This chain joins TRBV13 and TRBJ2-1, with 9 bases identical to TRBD2. The CDR3 sequence is 18 residues long. V lost 4 bases to trimming and J lost 2 bases; unmatched junction nucleotides: 12. Germline lookup yields CDR1 PRHDT and CDR2 FYEKMQ (reference sequence). The CDR3 loop reads CASSSGLAGGPAYNEQFF. CDR3 sequence (DNA): TGTGCCAGCAGCTCGGGACTGGCGGGAGGGCCGGCCTACAATGAGCAGTTCTTC.

The genes are TRBV2 and TRBJ2-7, with D maybe TRBD2 (6 bases). This CDR3 spans 14 amino acids. Trimming removed 1 base at V and 2 bases at J, with 9 bases between. The germline V gene encodes CDR1 SNHLY and CDR2 FYNNEI. CDR3 region: CASSEEAGPYEQYF. As DNA, the CDR3 is TGTGCCAGCAGTGAAGAGGCGGGGCCCTACGAGCAGTACTTC.

V usage is TRBV27 and J usage is TRBJ2-7, with D possibly being TRBD1 (6 bases). Germline V gene lookup returns CDR1 MNHEY and CDR2 SMNVEV (reference sequence). With 6 bases removed from V and 5 bases from J, the gap between germline ends came to 14 bases. This CDR3 has 13 amino acids. CDR3 sequence reads: CASRLQHRDEQYF. The CDR3 DNA reads as TGTGCCAGCAGACTACAACACAGGGACGAGCAGTACTTC.

This clonotype was seen a single time. The V gene is TRBV5-4, the J gene TRBJ1-1; perhaps TRBD1 as D (5 bases). Trimming took off 3 bases at V and 4 bases at J, with 16 bases between the two ends. The CDR3 runs to 15 residues. The germline CDR1 and CDR2 sequences are SGHNT and YYREEE (reference sequence). The CDR3 protein is CASSSVGLGSTEAFF. For the CDR3, the DNA is TGTGCCAGCAGCTCAGTGGGGCTGGGCTCCACTGAAGCTTTCTTT.

V and J are TRBV30 and TRBJ2-3, with D hard to call. CDR1 is GTSNPN, CDR2 SVGIG, per germline (reference sequence). Trimming stripped 2 bases from V and 3 bases from J, with 9 bases between. The CDR3 has 13 amino acids. The CDR3 here is CAWSPLGTDTQYF. The CDR3 bases are TGTGCCTGGAGTCCCCTTGGGACAGATACGCAGTATTTT.

The chain uses TRBV12-3 or TRBV12-4 and TRBJ1-5; D is possibly TRBD1 (5 bases). Trimming took 1 base from V and 2 from J, leaving 6 bases between them. The CDR3 is 14 residues long. CDR3 sequence reads: CASSLVGGNQPQHF. CDR3 DNA sequence: TGTGCCAGCAGTTTAGTAGGGGGCAATCAGCCCCAGCATTTT.

V usage is TRBV4-1 and J usage is TRBJ2-3; 9 nucleotides match TRBD2. The V gene's germline CDR1 is MGHRA and CDR2 YSYEKL. This CDR3 is built from 15 residues. The junction had 7 bases not matched to a gene; V was cut back by 4 bases and J by 5 bases. CDR3 nucleotides: TGCGCCAGCAGCCCTCTGGCGGGAGGGGAAGATACGCAGTATTTT. Amino acids: CASSPLAGGEDTQYF.

This rearrangement joins TRBV6-5 to TRBJ1-1; TRBD1 aligns across 12 bases. From germline, CDR1 is MNHEY and CDR2 SVGAGI. With 2 bases clipped from V and 3 bases from J, the junction kept 4 bases outside the gene matches. The CDR3 spans 16 residues. CDR3 residues: CASSYGDRGQDTEAFF. DNA of the CDR3: TGTGCCAGCAGTTACGGGGACAGGGGGCAGGACACTGAAGCTTTCTTT.

The chain is built from TRBV6-6 and TRBJ1-5, with D possibly being TRBD1 (5 bases). The CDR3 length is 16 residues. The V gene lost 2 bases and the J gene lost 5 bases, with 16 bases spanning the gap. Germline values: CDR1 MNHNY, CDR2 SVGAGI (reference sequence). The CDR3 spells CASSYLLGGSDQPQHF. CDR3 coding DNA: TGTGCCAGCAGTTACCTTCTGGGGGGGTCGGATCAGCCCCAGCATTTT.

The chain couples TRBV28 to TRBJ2-7, with no clear D. Germline V CDR1 and CDR2: MDHEN, SYDVKM. The V gene lost 3 bases and the J gene lost 5 bases, with 11 bases spanning the gap. The CDR3 is 13 amino acids. The CDR3 reads CASSFSPPDEQYF. The DNA for the CDR3 is TGTGCCAGCAGTTTTTCTCCCCCGGACGAGCAGTACTTC.

J is TRBJ2-7 and V is TRBV27; 7 positions agree with TRBD2. The trim removed 2 bases at V and 6 bases at J, leaving 13 bases unmatched. From germline, CDR1 is MNHEY and CDR2 SMNVEV (reference sequence). The CDR3 runs 16 residues. CDR3 region: CASSLGGSGPYSEQYF. The CDR3 coding sequence is TGTGCCAGCAGTTTAGGCGGGAGCGGGCCCTACAGCGAGCAGTACTTC.

The chain joins TRBV27 to TRBJ2-7, with D perhaps given as TRBD1 or TRBD2 (6 bases each). CDR1 and CDR2 (germline): MNHEY, SMNVEV (reference sequence). V was trimmed by 3 bases and J by 2 bases, leaving 11 bases between them. The CDR3 is 14 amino acids. The CDR3 region has the DNA TGTGCCAGCAGTTTGGGGGGCCCTCCCTACGAGCAGTACTTC. Protein product: CASSLGGPPYEQYF.

V usage is TRBV4-2 and J usage is TRBJ2-7; TRBD1 matches at 7 bases. Trimming removed 1 base from V and 2 bases from J; junction bases left unmatched: 5. CDR1 LGHNA and CDR2 YNFKEQ come from the germline V gene. The CDR3 contains 15 residues. CDR3 protein: CASSQARDRTYEQYF. CDR3 nucleotide sequence: TGTGCCAGCAGCCAAGCCCGGGACAGAACCTACGAGCAGTACTTC.

This chain uses TRBV7-9 with TRBJ2-1; 7 bases line up with TRBD1. This CDR3 is 16 amino acids long. Germline CDR1 and CDR2: SEHNR and FQNEAQ (reference sequence). Unmatched junction bases numbered 12, after V lost 6 bases and J lost 4 bases. The CDR3 sequence: CASREATGATYNEQFF. DNA of the CDR3: TGTGCCAGCAGGGAGGCCACAGGGGCCACTTACAATGAGCAGTTCTTC. Based on the CDR3 plus reference TRBV7-9 and TRBJ2-1, the full variable domain is DTGVSQNPRHKITKRGQNVTFRCDPISEHNRLYWYRQTLGQGPEFLTYFQNEAQLEKSRLLSDRFSAERPKGSFSTLEIQRTEQGDSAMYLCASREATGATYNEQFFGPGTRLTVL.

The chain recombines TRBV5-5 with TRBJ2-1; D call uncertain. V was pared by 0 bases and J by 3 bases, with 10 bases between. The CDR3 covers 15 residues. Germline V gene lookup returns CDR1 SGHKS and CDR2 YYEKEE (reference sequence). This CDR3 reads CASSLVVGHYNEQFF. DNA of the CDR3: TGTGCCAGCAGCTTGGTGGTAGGCCACTACAATGAGCAGTTCTTC.

The rearrangement links TRBV30 to TRBJ2-1; TRBD2 is a possible D gene (6 bases). V lost 3 bases and J lost 3, with 9 bases in between. The CDR3 consists of 13 residues. Germline V gene sequence: CDR1 GTSNPN, CDR2 SVGIG (reference sequence). The CDR3 sequence: CAWSGGGYNEQFF. The CDR3 nucleotides read TGTGCCTGGAGCGGGGGAGGCTACAATGAGCAGTTCTTC.

The J gene is TRBJ2-1, the V gene TRBV24-1; the match to TRBD1 covers 7 bases. There are 13 residues in the CDR3. The V gene's germline CDR1 is KGHDR and CDR2 SFDVKD. The J segment lost 5 bases and the V segment lost 7 bases, leaving 4 bases of the junction unmatched. For the CDR3, the DNA is TGTGCCACCAGCGTCACAGGGGACAATGAGCAGTTCTTC. Translating gives CATSVTGDNEQFF.

This clonotype was detected once. This CDR3 reads CAWTAGITSNQPQHF. The CDR3 coding sequence is TGTGCCTGGACCGCGGGAATCACTAGCAATCAGCCCCAGCATTTT. The rearrangement uses TRBV30 and TRBJ1-5, with no clear D. Germline V CDR1 and CDR2: GTSNPN, SVGIG (reference sequence). Trimming removed 4 bases from V and 0 bases from J, with 13 bases in between. The CDR3 is 15 amino acids. Together with reference TRBV30 and TRBJ1-5, the CDR3 gives the full variable domain: SQTIHQWPATLVQPVGSPLSLECTVEGTSNPNLYWYRQAAGRGLQLLFYSVGIGQISSEVPQNLSASRPQDRQFILSSKKLLLSDSGFYLCAWTAGITSNQPQHFGDGTRLSIL.

This clonotype was observed a handful of times. One junction end disagrees with the germline gene, perhaps due to a read error. This rearrangement joins TRBV11-1 to TRBJ2-7, with TRBD1 matching over 8 bases. The CDR3 is 16 amino acids. Germline CDR1 and CDR2: SGHAT and FQDESV (reference sequence). The CDR3 region has the DNA TGTGCCAGCAGCCTAGCCGGGACAGGACTTTCCTACGAGCAGTACTTC. It translates to CASSLAGTGLSYEQYF.

This chain joins TRBV29-1 and TRBJ1-2; D is unclear. V was pared by 4 bases and J by 8 bases, with 14 bases between. The CDR3 is 12 amino acids. Germline lookup yields CDR1 SQVTM and CDR2 ANQGSEA. CDR3 loop: CSVVNEAWGYTF. The CDR3, as DNA: TGCAGCGTTGTGAACGAGGCTTGGGGCTACACCTTC.

The chain employs TRBV19 and TRBJ2-1, with 7 bases lining up with TRBD2. The length of the CDR3 is 12 residues. Germline CDR1 and CDR2: LNHDA and SQIVND (reference sequence). V trimming: 10 bases; J trimming: 8 bases; junction bases outside the gene matches: 8. CDR3 protein: CATLGGRYEQFF. The CDR3, as DNA: TGTGCCACCCTGGGGGGGAGGTATGAGCAGTTCTTC.

V gene TRBV5-6 combines with J gene TRBJ2-2; D is ambiguous. V lost 0 bases and J lost 4, with 13 bases in between. The CDR3 sequence is 16 residues long. Germline loops: CDR1 SGHDT, CDR2 YYEEEE. The CDR3 DNA reads as TGTGCCAGCAGCTTGGGTCCCGGATTGGGCACCGGGGAGCTGTTTTTT. It specifies CASSLGPGLGTGELFF.

The V call is TRBV28, the J call TRBJ2-7; D perhaps matches TRBD2 (6 bases). The germline CDR1 and CDR2 sequences are MDHEN and SYDVKM. The CDR3 totals 12 residues. V lost 9 bases to trimming and J lost 4 bases, with 13 bases between them. The CDR3: CASSGFDYEQYF. CDR3 in DNA: TGTGCCAGTAGCGGATTCGATTACGAGCAGTACTTC.